These 30 T cell receptor beta chains came from one sample sequenced in a study of blood T cell repertoires in COVID-19. Clones were sequenced by immunoSEQ multiplex PCR, and TCRdb holds only the in-frame ones, with some missing. The data contain approximately 230,000 clones, approximately 86% of them singletons. The sequenced sample was peripheral blood. These receptors were taken from a man older than 75 with acute or convalescent COVID-19.

V usage is TRBV5-4 and J usage is TRBJ1-5; D gene unclear. Trimming pared 4 bases from V and 3 bases from J, leaving 8 bases between. The CDR3 runs 13 residues. The germline V gene encodes CDR1 SGHNT and CDR2 YYREEE (reference sequence). CDR3 nucleotide sequence: TGTGCCAGCAGCCTCGACACCAATCAGCCCCAGCATTTT. The encoded protein is CASSLDTNQPQHF.

J is TRBJ1-5 and V is TRBV18; D remains unclear. The CDR3 sequence is 14 residues long. CDR1 and CDR2 (germline): KGHSH, LQKENI. V lost 2 bases to trimming and J lost 3 bases, with 8 bases between them. The DNA of the CDR3 is TGTGCCAGCTCACCATTGGCAGACAATCAGCCCCAGCATTTT. Protein product: CASSPLADNQPQHF.

The V call is TRBV5-1, the J call TRBJ2-1; the match to TRBD2 covers 8 bases. This CDR3 contains 17 residues. V dropped 4 bases and J dropped 7; count of bases not matched to a gene: 16. Germline V gene lookup returns CDR1 SGHRS and CDR2 YFSETQ. The CDR3 loop is CASSTFGTAGGVNEQFF. The CDR3 bases are TGCGCCAGCAGCACCTTCGGGACCGCGGGAGGTGTTAATGAGCAGTTCTTC.

The J gene is TRBJ2-3, the V gene TRBV7-9; 7 nucleotides align to TRBD1. V was pared by 1 base and J by 0 bases, with 7 bases of the junction left unmatched. CDR3 length: 17 residues. CDR1 and CDR2 from the germline V gene are SEHNR and FQNEAQ (reference sequence). In DNA, the CDR3 is TGTGCCAGCAGCTTAGGGATGACAGGGTCGAGCACAGATACGCAGTATTTT. Translated: CASSLGMTGSSTDTQYF.

The chain uses TRBV6-5 and TRBJ1-2; 7 bases map to TRBD1. The CDR3 has 13 residues. Trimming took 7 bases from V and 3 from J; bases not matched to a gene: 5. Germline assignment: CDR1 MNHEY and CDR2 SVGAGI. The CDR3 loop reads CASIRQGYYGYTF. The CDR3 DNA sequence: TGTGCCAGCATTCGACAGGGATACTATGGCTACACCTTC.

The rearrangement uses TRBV10-1 and TRBJ2-5, with 9 bases aligning to TRBD2. The CDR3 is made up of 16 amino acids. The junction had 8 bases not matched to a gene; V was cut back by 5 bases and J by 1 base. The germline CDR1 and CDR2 sequences are WNHNN and SYGVQD (reference sequence). CDR3 loop: CASSMSAGGFQETQYF. Here the CDR3 DNA reads TGCGCCAGCAGTATGTCGGCGGGGGGGTTCCAAGAGACCCAGTACTTC.

CDR3 in amino acids: CASSWTGIETQYF. CDR3 coding DNA: TGTGCCAGCAGCTGGACAGGGATTGAGACCCAGTACTTC. The chain couples TRBV5-6 to TRBJ2-5; TRBD1 matches 8 bases. The CDR3 contains 13 residues. The germline CDR1 and CDR2 sequences are SGHDT and YYEEEE. Trimming removed 3 bases from V and 5 bases from J; junction bases left unmatched: 3.

This chain's CDR3 is CASSFTGFGTGELFF. CDR3 DNA sequence: TGTGCCAGCAGTTTTACAGGGTTCGGCACCGGGGAGCTGTTTTTT. V is TRBV6-2 or TRBV6-3 and J is TRBJ2-2; TRBD1 might be the D (6 bases). V was trimmed by 4 bases and J by 4 bases, leaving 13 bases between them. The CDR3 is 15 amino acids. Germline V gene sequence: CDR1 MNHEY, CDR2 SVGEGT.

The chain uses TRBV2 and TRBJ2-7; 7 nucleotides match TRBD1. Germline CDR1 reads SNHLY; CDR2 reads FYNNEI. Losses at the gene ends were 4 bases for V and 4 bases for J; bases not matched to a gene: 7. CDR3 size: 14 residues. CDR3 protein: CASSARQGEYEQYF. CDR3 in DNA: TGTGCCAGCAGTGCTCGACAGGGAGAATACGAGCAGTACTTC.

This chain uses TRBV7-2 with TRBJ2-7; TRBD2 aligns across 13 bases. The V gene's germline CDR1 is SGHTA and CDR2 FQGNSA. The CDR3 runs to 18 residues. With 4 bases clipped from V and 0 bases from J, the junction kept 9 bases outside the gene matches. CDR3 sequence reads: CASSSRTSGSGSSYEQYF. The DNA of the CDR3 is TGTGCCAGCAGCTCGAGGACTAGCGGGAGTGGGAGCTCCTACGAGCAGTACTTC.

This sequence joins TRBV7-9 and TRBJ2-3; D unclear. Trimming left V 1 base short and J 0 bases short, with 5 bases between. The CDR3 sequence is 14 residues long. The V gene's germline CDR1 is SEHNR and CDR2 FQNEAQ (reference sequence). The CDR3 coding sequence is TGTGCCAGCAGCTTAGGCGCTAGCACAGATACGCAGTATTTT. It translates to CASSLGASTDTQYF.

This clone was seen just once. This chain's CDR3 is CSAARGRGYTF. The CDR3 nucleotides read TGCAGTGCTGCAAGGGGTAGGGGCTACACCTTC. The chain is built from TRBV20-1 and TRBJ1-2; tentative D call: TRBD1 (5 bases). CDR3 length: 11 amino acids. V lost 5 bases, J lost 8 bases, and 12 bases lay in between. Per the germline V gene, CDR1 is DFQATT and CDR2 is SNEGSKA (reference sequence).

Worth noting for this clone: One end of the junction fails to match germline, which may point to a read error. The chain couples TRBV28 to TRBJ1-2, with 7 bases that match TRBD1. CDR3 length: 12 amino acids. Germline V gene lookup returns CDR1 MDHEN and CDR2 SYDVKM. Here the CDR3 DNA reads TGTGCCAGCAGTTTATACCCCTCCGACAGGGAGTTC. This encodes CASSLYPSDREF.

The chain has TRBV11-1 and TRBJ2-5; 7 bases fit TRBD1. Germline-derived CDR1 and CDR2 are SGHAT and FQDESV (reference sequence). Germline trimming cut 1 base from V and 5 bases from J; bases unmatched to any gene: 7. This CDR3 comprises 15 residues. CDR3 in amino acids: CASSLGGQFGETQYF. CDR3 in DNA: TGTGCCAGCAGCTTAGGGGGACAGTTTGGGGAGACCCAGTACTTC. Supplemented by reference TRBV11-1 and TRBJ2-5, the full variable domain reads EAEVAQSPRYKITEKSQAVAFWCDPISGHATLYWYRQILGQGPELLVQFQDESVVDDSQLPKDRFSAERLKGVDSTLKIQPAELGDSAMYLCASSLGGQFGETQYFGPGTRLLVL.

The rearrangement uses TRBV9 and TRBJ1-1, with a weak D call TRBD1 (5 bases). Trimming took off 5 bases at V and 3 bases at J, with 17 bases between the two ends. Germline-derived CDR1 and CDR2 are SGDLS and YYNGEE. The CDR3 sequence is 15 residues long. The chain's CDR3 is CASSLTSGAYTEAFF. Written as DNA, the CDR3 is TGTGCCAGCAGTCTTACCTCTGGGGCGTACACTGAAGCTTTCTTT.

The genes are TRBV2 and TRBJ2-7; possibly TRBD1 for D (5 bases). The CDR3 length is 13 residues. CDR1 is SNHLY and CDR2 is FYNNEI in the germline V gene. Deletions cut 3 bases from V and 3 bases from J, with 9 bases between. CDR3 amino acids: CASSDRVLYEQYF. The CDR3 DNA reads as TGTGCCAGCAGTGACAGGGTCCTCTACGAGCAGTACTTC.

V usage is TRBV10-3 and J usage is TRBJ1-4; D unresolved. The CDR3 is 13 amino acids. V shed 8 bases and J shed 4 bases, with 11 bases lying between them. From germline, CDR1 is ENHRY and CDR2 SYGVKD. The CDR3 is CAISAGINEKLFF. The CDR3 DNA is TGTGCCATCTCAGCAGGTATTAATGAAAAACTGTTTTTT.

The V and J genes are TRBV6-5 and TRBJ2-7; TRBD1 might be the D (6 bases). Looked up from germline, CDR1 is MNHEY and CDR2 is SVGAGI. V gave up 10 bases and J gave up 1 base, with 17 bases separating them. This CDR3 has 14 residues. The CDR3 spells CATSFRGFSYEQYF. The DNA of the CDR3 is TGTGCCACATCGTTCAGGGGATTTTCCTACGAGCAGTACTTC.

The gene calls are TRBV9 and TRBJ2-5; 9 nucleotides line up with TRBD2. The trim removed 2 bases at V and 2 bases at J, leaving 4 bases unmatched. CDR3 length: 15 amino acids. The V gene's germline CDR1 is SGDLS and CDR2 YYNGEE. The CDR3 DNA follows: TGTGCCAGCAGCGTCACGACTAGCGGACAAGAGACCCAGTACTTC. Translation gives CASSVTTSGQETQYF.

This chain uses TRBV27 with TRBJ2-7; a weak D match, TRBD2 (5 bases). The germline V and J ends were trimmed by 4 bases and 5 bases, with 15 bases remaining between them. This CDR3 region has 14 residues. Germline V gives CDR1 MNHEY, CDR2 SMNVEV (reference sequence). This CDR3 reads CASSSGYIGDEQYF. CDR3 coding DNA: TGTGCCAGCAGTTCGGGGTATATCGGGGACGAGCAGTACTTC.

This clone was picked up one time. The chain is built from TRBV18 and TRBJ2-1, with 9 bases fitting TRBD2. CDR3 length equals 14 residues. The ends lost 2 bases at V and 6 bases at J; junction bases unmatched: 2. CDR1 and CDR2 (germline): KGHSH, LQKENI. CDR3 region: CASSPAGGINEQFF. The CDR3 DNA reads TGTGCCAGCTCACCAGCGGGAGGGATCAATGAGCAGTTCTTC.

The chain employs TRBV7-2 and TRBJ2-7, with 7 bases identical to TRBD2. The CDR3 sequence is 13 residues long. Germline V CDR1 and CDR2: SGHTA, FQGNSA. With 5 bases clipped from V and 6 bases from J, the junction kept 7 bases outside the gene matches. Written as DNA, the CDR3 is TGTGCCAGCAGCACGGTGACTAGCTTCGAGCAGTACTTC. Translating it yields CASSTVTSFEQYF.

The chain couples TRBV29-1 to TRBJ1-3; D is uncertain. The CDR3 length is 12 residues. Germline V gene data show CDR1 as SQVTM and CDR2 as ANQGSEA. V lost 4 bases and J lost 0, with 4 bases in between. The CDR3 region is CSVGLSGNTIYF. CDR3 nucleotide sequence: TGCAGCGTTGGTCTCTCTGGAAACACCATATATTTT. Together with reference TRBV29-1 and TRBJ1-3, the CDR3 gives the full variable domain: SAVISQKPSRDICQRGTSLTIQCQVDSQVTMMFWYRQQPGQSLTLIATANQGSEATYESGFVIDKFPISRPNLTFSTLTVSNMSPEDSSIYLCSVGLSGNTIYFGEGSWLTVV.

The CDR3 DNA reads as TGTGCCAGCTCACAAAACCAGCGGACAGGGGGTTGGCAGTACTTC. Amino acid sequence: CASSQNQRTGGWQYF. J is TRBJ2-7 and V is TRBV18, with 10 bases that match TRBD1. J lost 9 bases, V lost 4 bases, and 12 bases had no gene match. Germline lookup yields CDR1 KGHSH and CDR2 LQKENI. The CDR3 is 15 amino acids.

The chain employs TRBV14 and TRBJ1-1, with D uncertain. In germline, CDR1 is SGHDN, CDR2 FVKESK. The CDR3 sequence is 15 residues long. Trimming pared 2 bases from V and 1 base from J, leaving 11 bases between. CDR3 sequence reads: CASSQPGFPNTEAFF. The CDR3 DNA follows: TGTGCCAGCAGCCAACCGGGATTCCCGAACACTGAAGCTTTCTTT.

This rearrangement joins TRBV5-1 to TRBJ2-5; the D gene is possibly TRBD2 (6 bases). Germline V CDR1 and CDR2: SGHRS, YFSETQ. The CDR3 runs to 14 residues. Trimming pared 0 bases from V and 5 bases from J, leaving 11 bases between. CDR3 loop: CASSLGGGMETQYF. DNA for the CDR3: TGCGCCAGCAGCTTGGGAGGAGGGATGGAGACCCAGTACTTC.

V usage is TRBV12-3 or TRBV12-4 and J usage is TRBJ2-2; D may be TRBD1 (6 bases). The CDR3 has 11 amino acids. The V and J ends lost 8 bases and 6 bases respectively, with 7 bases between them. The CDR3 sequence: CASGGAGELFF. The CDR3 DNA sequence: TGTGCCAGCGGGGGCGCCGGGGAGCTGTTTTTT.

This chain links TRBV12-3 or TRBV12-4 with TRBJ2-3; D gene unclear. Trimming shortened V by 3 bases and J by 6 bases, and 4 bases separated the two germline ends. The CDR3 is 11 amino acids. CDR3 sequence: CASSFYDTQYF. The CDR3 nucleotides are TGTGCCAGCAGTTTCTACGATACGCAGTATTTT.

This rearrangement joins TRBV27 to TRBJ1-3; D ambiguous. The ends were cut back, 4 bases at V and 2 bases at J, with 15 bases in the middle. Germline values: CDR1 MNHEY, CDR2 SMNVEV (reference sequence). The CDR3 runs to 16 residues. The CDR3 coding sequence is TGTGCCAGCAGTTCCCTGGGAGGGTGGACTGGAAACACCATATATTTT. Its translation: CASSSLGGWTGNTIYF.

This chain connects TRBV19 to TRBJ1-2, with TRBD1 matching 7 bases. V dropped 8 bases and J dropped 2; count of bases not matched to a gene: 2. CDR1 and CDR2 from the germline V gene are LNHDA and SQIVND (reference sequence). This CDR3 contains 12 residues. This CDR3 reads CASQQGNYGYTF. The CDR3 DNA reads as TGTGCCAGTCAACAGGGGAACTATGGCTACACCTTC. The variable domain in full, completed from reference TRBV19 and TRBJ1-2, reads DGGITQSPKYLFRKEGQNVTLSCEQNLNHDAMYWYRQDPGQGLRLIYYSQIVNDFQKGDIAEGYSVSREKKESFPLTVTSAQKNPTAFYLCASQQGNYGYTFGSGTRLTVV.